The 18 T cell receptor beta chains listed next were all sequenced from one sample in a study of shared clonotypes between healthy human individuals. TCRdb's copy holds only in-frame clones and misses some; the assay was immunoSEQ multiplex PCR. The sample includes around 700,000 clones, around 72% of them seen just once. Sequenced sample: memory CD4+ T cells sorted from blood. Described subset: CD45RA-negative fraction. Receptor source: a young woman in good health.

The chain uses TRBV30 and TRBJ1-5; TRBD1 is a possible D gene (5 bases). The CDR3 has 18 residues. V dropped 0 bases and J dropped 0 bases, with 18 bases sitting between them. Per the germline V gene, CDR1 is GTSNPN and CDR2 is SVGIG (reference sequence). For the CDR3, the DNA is TGTGCCTGGAGTGTAAGTGGCGGGGCATGGGGTAGCAATCAGCCCCAGCATTTT. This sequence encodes CAWSVSGGAWGSNQPQHF.

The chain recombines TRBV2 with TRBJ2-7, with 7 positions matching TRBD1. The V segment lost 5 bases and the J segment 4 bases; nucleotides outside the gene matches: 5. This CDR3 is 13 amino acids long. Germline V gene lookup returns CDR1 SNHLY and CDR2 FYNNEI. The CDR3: CASSLTGSYEQYF. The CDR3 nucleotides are TGTGCCAGCAGTTTGACAGGGTCATACGAGCAGTACTTC.

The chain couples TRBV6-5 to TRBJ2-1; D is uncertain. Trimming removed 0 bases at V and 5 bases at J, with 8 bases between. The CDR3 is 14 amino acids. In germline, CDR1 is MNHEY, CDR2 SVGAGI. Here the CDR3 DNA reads TGTGCCAGCAGTTACTCGGGATCGCACAATGAGCAGTTCTTC. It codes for CASSYSGSHNEQFF.

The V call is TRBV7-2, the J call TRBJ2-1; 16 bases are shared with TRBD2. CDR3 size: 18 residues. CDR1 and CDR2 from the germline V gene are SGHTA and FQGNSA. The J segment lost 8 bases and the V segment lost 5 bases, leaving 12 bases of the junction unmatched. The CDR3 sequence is CASSPGLAGGPLFDEQFF. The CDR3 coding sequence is TGTGCCAGCAGCCCGGGACTAGCGGGAGGGCCACTATTCGATGAGCAGTTCTTC.

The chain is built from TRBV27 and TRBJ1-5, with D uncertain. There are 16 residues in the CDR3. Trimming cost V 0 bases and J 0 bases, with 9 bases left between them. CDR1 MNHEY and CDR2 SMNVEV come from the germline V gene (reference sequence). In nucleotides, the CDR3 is TGTGCCAGCAGTTTATCTTGGGCCCATAGCAATCAGCCCCAGCATTTT. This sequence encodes CASSLSWAHSNQPQHF.

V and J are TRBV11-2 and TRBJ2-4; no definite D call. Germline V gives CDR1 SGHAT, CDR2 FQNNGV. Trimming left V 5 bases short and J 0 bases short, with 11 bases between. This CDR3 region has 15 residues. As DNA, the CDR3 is TGTGCCAGCAGCCCGGTGCCTTTAGCCAAAAACATTCAGTACTTC. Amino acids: CASSPVPLAKNIQYF.

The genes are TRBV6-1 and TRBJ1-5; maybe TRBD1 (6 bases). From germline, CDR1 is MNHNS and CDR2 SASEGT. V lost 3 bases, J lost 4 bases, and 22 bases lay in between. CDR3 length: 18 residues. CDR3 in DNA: TGTGCCAGCAGTGATCCGGCACAGGGACTCAGAGTAAATCAGCCCCAGCATTTT. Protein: CASSDPAQGLRVNQPQHF.

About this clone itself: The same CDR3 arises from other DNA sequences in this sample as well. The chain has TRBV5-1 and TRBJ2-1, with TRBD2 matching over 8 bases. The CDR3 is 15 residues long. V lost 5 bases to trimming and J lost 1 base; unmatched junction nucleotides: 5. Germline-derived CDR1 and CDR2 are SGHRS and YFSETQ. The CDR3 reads CASSKASGSYNEQFF. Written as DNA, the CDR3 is TGCGCCAGCAGTAAGGCTAGCGGGTCCTACAATGAGCAGTTCTTC.

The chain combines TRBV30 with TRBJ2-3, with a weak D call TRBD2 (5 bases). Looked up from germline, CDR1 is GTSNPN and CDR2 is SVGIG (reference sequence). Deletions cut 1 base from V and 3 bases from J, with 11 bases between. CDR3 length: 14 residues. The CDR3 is CAWSALGRTDTQYF. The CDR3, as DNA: TGTGCCTGGAGTGCCCTAGGGAGAACAGATACGCAGTATTTT. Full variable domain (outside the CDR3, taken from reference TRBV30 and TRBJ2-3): SQTIHQWPATLVQPVGSPLSLECTVEGTSNPNLYWYRQAAGRGLQLLFYSVGIGQISSEVPQNLSASRPQDRQFILSSKKLLLSDSGFYLCAWSALGRTDTQYFGPGTRLTVL.

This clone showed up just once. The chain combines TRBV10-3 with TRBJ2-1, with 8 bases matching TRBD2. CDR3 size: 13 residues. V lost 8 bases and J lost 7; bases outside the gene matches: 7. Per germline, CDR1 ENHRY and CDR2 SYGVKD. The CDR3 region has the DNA TGTGCCATCGCGCTACGGGAGGGGAATGAGCAGTTCTTC. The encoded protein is CAIALREGNEQFF.

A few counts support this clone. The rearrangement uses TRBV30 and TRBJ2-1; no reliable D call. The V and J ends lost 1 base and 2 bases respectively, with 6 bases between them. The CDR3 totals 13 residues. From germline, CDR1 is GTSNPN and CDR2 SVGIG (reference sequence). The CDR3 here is CAWSDQTYNEQFF. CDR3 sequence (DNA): TGTGCCTGGAGTGATCAGACCTACAATGAGCAGTTCTTC.

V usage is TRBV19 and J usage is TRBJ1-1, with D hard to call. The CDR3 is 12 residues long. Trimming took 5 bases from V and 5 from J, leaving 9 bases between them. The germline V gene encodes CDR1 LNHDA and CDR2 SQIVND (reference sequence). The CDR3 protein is CASSRGTTEAFF. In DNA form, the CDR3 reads TGTGCCAGTAGTCGAGGAACAACTGAAGCTTTCTTT.

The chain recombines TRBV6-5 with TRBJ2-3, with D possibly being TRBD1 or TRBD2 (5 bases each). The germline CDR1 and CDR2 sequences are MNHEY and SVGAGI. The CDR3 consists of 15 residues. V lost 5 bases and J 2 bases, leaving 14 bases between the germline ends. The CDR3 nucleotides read TGTGCCAGCAGTCGGAATGGGGGATCCACAGATACGCAGTATTTT. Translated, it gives CASSRNGGSTDTQYF.

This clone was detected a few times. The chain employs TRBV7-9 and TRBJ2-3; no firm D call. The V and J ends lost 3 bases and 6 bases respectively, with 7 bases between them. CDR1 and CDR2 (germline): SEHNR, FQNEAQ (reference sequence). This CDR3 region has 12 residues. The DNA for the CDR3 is TGTGCCAGCAGCTTTAGCAAGGATACGCAGTATTTT. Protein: CASSFSKDTQYF.

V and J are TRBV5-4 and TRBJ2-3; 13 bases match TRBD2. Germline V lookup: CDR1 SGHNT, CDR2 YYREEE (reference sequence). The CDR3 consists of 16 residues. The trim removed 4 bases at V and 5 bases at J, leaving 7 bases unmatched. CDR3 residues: CASSRTSGSGGDTQYF. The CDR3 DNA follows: TGTGCCAGCAGCCGGACTAGCGGGAGTGGTGGAGATACGCAGTATTTT.

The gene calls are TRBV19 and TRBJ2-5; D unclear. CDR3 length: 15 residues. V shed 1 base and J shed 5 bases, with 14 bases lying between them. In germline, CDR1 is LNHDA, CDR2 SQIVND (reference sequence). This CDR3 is CASSIGSRRWETQYF. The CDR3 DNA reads TGTGCCAGTAGTATAGGTTCCCGCCGTTGGGAGACCCAGTACTTC. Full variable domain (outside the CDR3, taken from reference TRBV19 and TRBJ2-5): DGGITQSPKYLFRKEGQNVTLSCEQNLNHDAMYWYRQDPGQGLRLIYYSQIVNDFQKGDIAEGYSVSREKKESFPLTVTSAQKNPTAFYLCASSIGSRRWETQYFGPGTRLLVL.

The CDR3 here is CASSWGQSGEKLFF. CDR3 nucleotide sequence: TGTGCCAGCAGCTGGGGACAATCCGGTGAAAAACTGTTTTTT. The genes are TRBV7-2 and TRBJ1-4; tentative D call: TRBD1 (6 bases). CDR1 SGHTA and CDR2 FQGNSA come from the germline V gene. V lost 4 bases and J 7 bases, leaving 13 bases between the germline ends. The CDR3 length is 14 residues.

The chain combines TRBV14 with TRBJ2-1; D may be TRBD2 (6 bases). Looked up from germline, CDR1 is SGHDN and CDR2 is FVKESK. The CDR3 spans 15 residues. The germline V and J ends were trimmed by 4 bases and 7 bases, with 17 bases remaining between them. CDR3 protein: CASSLSGGAVNEQFF. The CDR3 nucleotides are TGTGCCAGCAGCCTAAGTGGCGGGGCGGTGAATGAGCAGTTCTTC.